This TCR beta chain was captured in a study of blood T cells in healthy people across ages. A second about 6 to 12 cycle PCR used barcoded and J-beta primers. MiXCR was run by TCRdb on the 5' RACE reads, yielding one entry per CDR3 protein. The sample carries about 800,000 distinct CDR3 sequences, 20% to 25% recorded once. This CDR3 region has 15 residues. V lost 0 bases to trimming and J lost 2 bases, with 11 bases between them. The germline gives CDR1 DFQATT, CDR2 SNEGSKA (reference sequence). A further study also used this sample, focusing on T cells of mothers and their children. That work contributes: Unrelated mother-child pairs always had slightly, but never significantly, lower normalized overlap than related pairs.

Sequencing was performed on blood. The chain is built from TRBV20-1 and TRBJ1-3; no definite D call. The TCR comes from a boy aged 5-17 years in good health. The CDR3 region is CSARDPGGPGNTIYF. DNA of the CDR3: TGCAGTGCTAGAGATCCGGGAGGTCCTGGAAACACCATATATTTT.